These T cell receptor beta chains were read from a single sample in a study of somatic mutations in cytotoxic T cells in rheumatoid arthritis. The table came from immunoSEQ multiplex PCR; TCRdb's copy has only in-frame clones and leaves some out. Of tens of thousands of clones in the sample, around 87% were seen once. Source material: CD8+ T cells sorted from blood. The receptors were gathered from an adult with rheumatoid arthritis. CDR3s include the opening cysteine and the closing phenylalanine or tryptophan. Each record gives: clone size, J gene, V gene, D gene, CDR3 protein, CDR3 DNA. D genes are given only for firm matches. Size values are once, few and many counts, or a class for expanded clones, and some rows have none.

>-|TRBJ2-3|TRBV19|-
CASSIYRSFTDTQYF
TGTGCCAGTAGTATATACAGAAGCTTCACAGATACGCAGTATTTT
>-|TRBJ1-1|TRBV6-5|TRBD1
CASSLDREYTEAFF
TGTGCCAGCAGCCTGGACAGGGAATACACTGAAGCTTTCTTT
>once|TRBJ1-1|TRBV9|-
CASSPGVNTEAFF
TGTGCCAGCAGCCCAGGAGTGAACACTGAAGCTTTCTTT
>-|TRBJ2-7|TRBV7-5|-
CARSQGRASSYEQYF
TGTGCCAGAAGCCAGGGGCGCGCCAGCTCCTACGAGCAGTACTTC
>-|TRBJ2-7|TRBV9|TRBD2
CASSVSGSLDEQYF
TGTGCCAGCAGCGTTAGCGGGAGCCTAGACGAGCAGTACTTC
>-|TRBJ1-5|TRBV28|TRBD1
CASSPTGGQQPQHF
TGTGCCAGCAGCCCGACAGGGGGCCAACAGCCCCAGCATTTT
>-|TRBJ2-3|TRBV28|-
CASSRLEGTDTQYF
TGTGCCAGCAGCCGACTAGAAGGAACAGATACGCAGTATTTT
>once|TRBJ2-4|TRBV5-8|TRBD1
CASSLLTGREDIQYF
TGTGCCAGCAGCCTATTGACAGGGAGAGAGGACATTCAGTACTTC
>-|TRBJ2-3|TRBV4-3|-
CASSQDPGPLYTDTQYF
TGCGCCAGCAGCCAAGATCCCGGCCCGTTGTACACAGATACGCAGTATTTT
>few|TRBJ1-3|TRBV16|TRBD1
CASSQSTGSLDTIYF
TGTGCCAGCAGCCAGTCGACAGGGTCCTTGGACACCATATATTTT
>-|TRBJ2-2|TRBV11-2|TRBD1
CASSSTGSLFTGELFF
TGTGCCAGCAGCTCGACAGGGTCACTTTTTACCGGGGAGCTGTTTTTT
>-|TRBJ1-4|TRBV29-1|TRBD1
CSALTGGTNEKLFF
TGCAGCGCCCTAACAGGGGGCACTAATGAAAAACTGTTTTTT
>few|TRBJ1-2|TRBV9|-
CASSETDREKLLYGYTF
TGTGCCAGCAGCGAAACGGACAGAGAGAAGCTCCTCTATGGCTACACCTTC
>few|TRBJ2-7|TRBV10-3|-
CAISNGQSYEQYF
TGTGCCATCAGTAACGGACAGTCCTACGAGCAGTACTTC
>-|TRBJ2-2|TRBV7-8|-
CASSFIQGLNTGELFF
TGTGCCAGCAGCTTCATCCAGGGGCTGAACACCGGGGAGCTGTTTTTT
>few|TRBJ1-1|TRBV4-1|-
CASGSRENTEAFF
TGCGCCAGCGGTTCCCGGGAGAACACTGAAGCTTTCTTT
>-|TRBJ2-7|TRBV19|TRBD1
CASTIGPGQGFEQYF
TGTGCCAGTACCATCGGCCCGGGACAGGGGTTCGAGCAGTACTTC
>-|TRBJ2-7|TRBV27|-
CASSFRGSGYEQYF
TGTGCCAGCAGTTTTCGAGGGAGCGGGTACGAGCAGTACTTC
>-|TRBJ2-3|TRBV19|TRBD2
CASRLAGVDTQYF
TGTGCCAGTAGACTAGCGGGGGTTGATACGCAGTATTTT
>few|TRBJ1-4|TRBV4-1|-
CASSQTGFGEKLFF
TGCGCCAGCAGCCAAACGGGATTCGGGGAAAAACTGTTTTTT
>-|TRBJ2-1|TRBV4-1|-
CASSQEGGSSYNEQFF
TGCGCCAGCAGCCAAGAAGGAGGAAGCTCCTACAATGAGCAGTTCTTC
>-|TRBJ2-7|TRBV14|-
CASSPPPGDLYEQYF
TGTGCCAGCAGCCCGCCCCCAGGGGACCTCTACGAGCAGTACTTC
>few|TRBJ2-2|TRBV29-1|-
CSVAHGPGELFF
TGCAGCGTTGCCCACGGGCCCGGGGAGCTGTTTTTT
>-|TRBJ2-2|TRBV28|TRBD1
CASSPSPGGSNTGELFF
TGTGCCAGCAGCCCTTCCCCAGGGGGCTCCAACACCGGGGAGCTGTTTTTT
>-|TRBJ1-2|TRBV27|-
CASSPGPNGYTF
TGTGCCAGCAGTCCCGGCCCGAATGGCTACACCTTC
>-|TRBJ2-3|TRBV19|-
CASSLSVSYTDTQYF
TGTGCCAGTAGTCTCTCGGTGAGCTACACAGATACGCAGTATTTT
>-|TRBJ2-2|TRBV4-1|TRBD2
CASSHRGGLAGLNTGELFF
TGCGCCAGCAGCCATCGGGGGGGTCTAGCGGGGCTGAACACCGGGGAGCTGTTTTTT
>-|TRBJ2-2|TRBV28|TRBD2
CASTIAGGTGELFF
TGTGCCAGTACGATAGCGGGGGGGACCGGGGAGCTGTTTTTT
>-|TRBJ1-2|TRBV4-1|-
CASSQTRVSVPYGYTF
TGCGCCAGCAGCCAGACCCGGGTATCGGTCCCCTATGGCTACACCTTC
>-|TRBJ2-3|TRBV5-5|-
CASSRDLREGARVDTQYF
TGTGCCAGCAGCAGGGACCTCAGGGAGGGGGCAAGAGTAGATACGCAGTATTTT
>-|TRBJ2-7|TRBV5-1|TRBD1
CASSSGTGVYEQYF
TGCGCCAGCAGCTCCGGGACAGGAGTCTACGAGCAGTACTTC
>-|TRBJ2-5|TRBV6-5|TRBD2
CASSSGLAGEETQYF
TGTGCCAGCAGTTCGGGACTAGCGGGAGAAGAGACCCAGTACTTC
>-|TRBJ1-5|TRBV7-9|TRBD1
CASSSNAQGMSNQPQHF
TGTGCCAGCAGTTCTAACGCACAGGGGATGAGCAATCAGCCCCAGCATTTT
>-|TRBJ1-3|TRBV11-3|-
CASSPSRRLEAYTIYF
TGTGCCAGCAGCCCATCTCGCCGTCTCGAGGCTTACACCATATATTTT
>once|TRBJ2-7|TRBV11-1|-
CASSPAGTYEQYF
TGTGCCAGCAGCCCGGCGGGGACTTACGAGCAGTACTTC
>-|TRBJ1-1|TRBV30|TRBD1
CAWAVLTGDPEAFF
TGTGCCTGGGCAGTCCTCACAGGGGACCCCGAAGCTTTCTTT
>-|TRBJ2-7|TRBV5-5|TRBD1
CASSLAGQGAYEQYF
TGTGCCAGCAGCTTGGCCGGACAGGGGGCTTACGAGCAGTACTTC
>-|TRBJ2-1|TRBV10-2|-
CASSLDGSSYNEQFF
TGCGCCAGCAGCCTGGACGGGAGCTCCTACAATGAGCAGTTCTTC
>-|TRBJ1-2|TRBV28|TRBD1
CASSLFTGGALDYGYTF
TGTGCCAGCAGTTTATTCACAGGGGGCGCGTTGGACTATGGCTACACCTTC
>-|TRBJ1-5|TRBV2|TRBD1
CASSLTGDGNQPQHF
TGTGCCAGCAGCTTGACAGGGGATGGCAATCAGCCCCAGCATTTT
>-|TRBJ2-2|TRBV5-4|-
CASSPEIGGSGELFF
TGTGCCAGCAGCCCCGAGATCGGGGGCAGCGGGGAGCTGTTTTTT
>-|TRBJ2-7|TRBV27|-
CASRGVGSSYEQYF
TGTGCCAGCAGGGGTGTCGGCAGCTCCTACGAGCAGTACTTC
>-|TRBJ2-1|TRBV6-1|-
CASSEVRIAESSYNEQFF
TGTGCCAGCAGTGAAGTTCGGATAGCGGAGAGCTCCTACAATGAGCAGTTCTTC
>-|TRBJ2-7|TRBV27|TRBD2
CASSLSSGGLEQYF
TGTGCCAGCAGTTTATCTAGCGGGGGGCTCGAGCAGTACTTC
>-|TRBJ2-3|TRBV10-2|-
CASSDHTDTQYF
TGCGCCAGCAGTGACCACACAGATACGCAGTATTTT
>-|TRBJ2-2|TRBV7-9|TRBD1
CASSRGPLELFF
TGTGCCAGCAGCAGGGGGCCTTTGGAGCTGTTTTTT
>few|TRBJ1-5|TRBV4-3|-
CASSQDGGSNQPQHF
TGCGCCAGCAGCCAAGATGGGGGAAGCAATCAGCCCCAGCATTTT
>-|TRBJ1-4|TRBV2|-
CASSGQTATNEKLFF
TGTGCCAGCAGTGGACAGACCGCAACTAATGAAAAACTGTTTTTT
>few|TRBJ2-7|TRBV4-1|TRBD2
CASSQESSGGYEQYF
TGCGCCAGCAGCCAAGAATCCAGCGGGGGGTACGAGCAGTACTTC
>-|TRBJ2-2|TRBV29-1|TRBD1
CSVTHAGQGTGELFF
TGCAGCGTTACGCATGCGGGACAGGGAACCGGGGAGCTGTTTTTT